The 9 T cell receptor beta chains below all came from one sample that was sequenced in a study of T-cell reconstitution after alpha-beta-depleted transplantation in children. Preparation of the TCRbeta library involved a method that used unique molecular identifiers. TCRdb recomputed calls from the PCR reads with MiXCR, one row per CDR3 protein. Of some 350,000 distinct CDR3 sequences listed, about 9.3% were seen once; the top ten hold more than 2%. Material: PBMCs from the stem cell graft donor, obtained from the stem cell graft. These receptors all come from a human donor who donated a stem cell graft to a child with acute lymphoblastic leukemia.

The sample holds a few counts of this clonotype. The rearrangement joins TRBV5-1 to TRBJ2-2, with TRBD1 as a possible D gene (6 bases). The CDR3 spans 17 residues. Germline assignment: CDR1 SGHRS and CDR2 YFSETQ. V was cut by 7 bases and J by 0 bases, with 19 bases left in between. The CDR3 sequence: CASSYRLGAANTGELFF. In DNA form, the CDR3 reads TGCGCCAGCTCCTACCGCCTGGGGGCCGCGAACACCGGGGAGCTGTTTTTT. The complete variable domain, with remaining parts taken from reference TRBV5-1 and TRBJ2-2, reads KAGVTQTPRYLIKTRGQQVTLSCSPISGHRSVSWYQQTPGQGLQFLFEYFSETQRNKGNFPGRFSGRQFSNSRSEMNVSTLELGDSALYLCASSYRLGAANTGELFFGEGSRLTVL.

This chain links TRBV5-1 with TRBJ2-7; 13 bases are a match to TRBD2. Germline assignment: CDR1 SGHRS and CDR2 YFSETQ. CDR3 length: 17 residues. V trimming: 5 bases; J trimming: 1 base; junction bases outside the gene matches: 9. CDR3 residues: CASRYQGLAGLSYEQYF. The DNA of the CDR3 is TGCGCCAGCAGGTATCAGGGACTAGCGGGATTATCCTACGAGCAGTACTTC.

The chain links TRBV12-3 or TRBV12-4 to TRBJ2-4; D gene unclear. This CDR3 has 12 amino acids. V lost 2 bases and J 9 bases, leaving 8 bases between the germline ends. CDR3 amino acids: CASSLRNGIQYF. As DNA, the CDR3 is TGTGCCAGCAGTTTACGGAATGGCATTCAGTACTTC.

The chain couples TRBV27 to TRBJ1-5; maybe TRBD1 (6 bases). This CDR3 region has 17 residues. Germline CDR1 reads MNHEY; CDR2 reads SMNVEV (reference sequence). Trimming stripped 0 bases from V and 5 bases from J, with 17 bases between. As DNA, the CDR3 is TGTGCCAGCAGTTTATCTGGACTGGAGGGGGGCGATCAGCCCCAGCATTTT. Translated: CASSLSGLEGGDQPQHF.

The chain joins TRBV4-1 to TRBJ2-6; D is perhaps TRBD1 or TRBD2 (5 bases each). Trimming removed 1 base from V and 5 bases from J, with 12 bases in between. Germline assignment: CDR1 MGHRA and CDR2 YSYEKL. This CDR3 is built from 16 residues. CDR3 in DNA: TGCGCCAGCAGCCAAGGAGGGGCCCCCAGGGCCAACGTCCTGACTTTC. It is translated as CASSQGGAPRANVLTF.

The chain carries TRBV19 and TRBJ2-7; no reliable D call. Germline-derived CDR1 and CDR2 are LNHDA and SQIVND (reference sequence). V was pared by 2 bases and J by 2 bases, with 10 bases between. The CDR3 runs 14 residues. The CDR3 DNA is TGTGCCAGTAGTATATATAACACAGCCTACGAGCAGTACTTC. Its translation: CASSIYNTAYEQYF.

The chain uses TRBV7-2 and TRBJ2-7, with 10 positions matching TRBD2. Germline lookup yields CDR1 SGHTA and CDR2 FQGNSA. The CDR3 consists of 14 residues. V was pared by 5 bases and J by 6 bases, with 7 bases of the junction left unmatched. The CDR3 reads CASSESGRASEQYF. In DNA form, the CDR3 reads TGTGCCAGCAGCGAGAGCGGGAGGGCCTCCGAGCAGTACTTC.

This clonotype was counted ten times or more. This CDR3 reads CASSFSASNTGELFF. CDR3 coding DNA: TGTGCCAGCAGCTTTAGCGCATCGAACACCGGGGAGCTGTTTTTT. This chain connects TRBV7-2 to TRBJ2-2; perhaps TRBD2 as D (5 bases). This CDR3 has 15 residues. From germline, CDR1 is SGHTA and CDR2 FQGNSA. Trimming pared 3 bases from V and 0 bases from J, leaving 8 bases between.

The chain has TRBV7-2 and TRBJ2-7; weak D call: TRBD2 (6 bases). The germline CDR1 and CDR2 sequences are SGHTA and FQGNSA. The CDR3 runs to 15 residues. V was pared by 5 bases and J by 1 base, with 15 bases between. CDR3 nucleotides: TGTGCCAGCAGCGCGGGGACTCTCGGATCCTACGAGCAGTACTTC. The encoded protein is CASSAGTLGSYEQYF.